This TCR beta chain was sequenced during a study of shared clonotypes between healthy human individuals. Points from the study as a whole: Shared across a few donors were around 5% of the naive CD4 clonotypes. Naive subsets tended to show greater estimated richness than memory subsets.

The material for each subset, its genomic DNA, was split evenly across several immunoSEQ plates. Original handling: Without quality scores, immunoSEQ junctional reads could not be filtered like full-length reads. Assay: immunoSEQ multiplex PCR; the TCRdb copy retains only in-frame clones and omits some. That table gives V, J and clone size, and the DNA gave D and trimming. Of about 1 million clones listed, about 80% are singletons. CDR3 length equals 16 residues. V lost 8 bases and J lost 1, with 20 bases in between. CDR1 is LNHNV and CDR2 is YYDKDF in the germline V gene (reference sequence). Concerning this clone itself: What it binds is unknown.

Input material: memory CD4+ T cells from PBMCs. The subset is: CD45RA-negative fraction. This chain connects TRBV15 to TRBJ2-5; D could derive from TRBD1 or TRBD2 (6 bases each). The receptor comes from a young man in good health. Some clones in this sample may be carry-over from other donors' samples. The CDR3 sequence is CATAPGGGTPQETQYF. CDR3 sequence (DNA): TGTGCCACCGCGCCCGGAGGGGGGACACCCCAAGAGACCCAGTACTTC.